This T cell receptor (beta chain) was sequenced during a study of human T cells and chemical hapten exposure. Study-wide background: Small volume differences among pooled libraries mainly caused per-sample TCR yield variation. Points from the study as a whole: No shift was seen in TCRs above 1 in 1000 frequency with DPC sensitization.

Sample time point: healthy volunteer bleed at 6 weeks. From whole blood left unfractionated, total RNA was extracted. In germline, CDR1 is MNHNS, CDR2 SASEGT. The CDR3 is 14 amino acids. V was pared by 7 bases and J by 5 bases, with 14 bases between. Library preparation tagged each individual cDNA molecule with a unique molecular identifier. Source study methods: A per-sample median of 95,638 TCRs was observed, with a range of about 20,000 to 690,600. TCRdb re-called the RACE reads through MiXCR, storing one row per CDR3 protein. The V and J calls were determined by TCRdb, not by the authors. This table holds tens of thousands of distinct CDR3 sequences, less than 5.5% found once. Of note for this clonotype: Its antigen is as yet unknown.

The genes are TRBV6-1 and TRBJ2-2; D gene unclear. Input material: whole blood. This TCR was recovered from a human donor in good health. Some clones in this sample may be carry-over from other donors' samples. The CDR3 DNA follows: TGTGCCAGCACATCAAAGCAAGAGACCGGGGAGCTGTTTTTT. Amino acid sequence: CASTSKQETGELFF.